Listed here are 10 T cell receptor beta chains from one sample, sequenced in a study of read filtering for tumor transcriptome and immune sequencing. From about 0.4 ug of RNA, a library with molecular barcoded alpha/delta and beta/gamma adaptors was made. One entry per CDR3 protein results from TCRdb running MiXCR on the reads. The table lists about 35,000 distinct CDR3 sequences, 14% of them singletons. Sequencing was done on a sample of a population of CD138-negative cells sorted from bone marrow. These receptors all stem from a donor at least 40 years old with multiple myeloma.

This clonotype was found many times. The chain joins TRBV12-3 or TRBV12-4 to TRBJ2-2, with no clear D. The CDR3 is 15 amino acids. Trimming removed 5 bases from V and 1 base from J, with 11 bases in between. The DNA for the CDR3 is TGTGCCAGCAGTCCCCGAACTCTGAACACCGGGGAGCTGTTTTTT. Translating it yields CASSPRTLNTGELFF.

In its sample, this clonotype was seen many times. V is TRBV12-3 or TRBV12-4 and J is TRBJ1-2; TRBD1 is a possible D gene (5 bases). The CDR3 is made up of 14 amino acids. Trimming shortened V by 3 bases and J by 9 bases, and 17 bases separated the two germline ends. CDR3 nucleotides: TGTGCCAGCAGTTTGAGGGGCACTTCAAAGAGCTACACCTTC. Its translation: CASSLRGTSKSYTF.

This clonotype has ten or more counts. The rearrangement joins TRBV5-1 to TRBJ2-2, with D maybe TRBD1 (6 bases). Germline CDR1 and CDR2: SGHRS and YFSETQ. CDR3 length: 16 amino acids. V dropped 0 bases and J dropped 0 bases, with 9 bases sitting between them. This CDR3 is CASSLEGQPNTGELFF. In DNA, the CDR3 is TGCGCCAGCAGCTTGGAGGGACAACCGAACACCGGGGAGCTGTTTTTT.

In its sample, this clonotype was seen many times. At one boundary the junction diverges from the germline segment, which might be a read error. The chain has TRBV10-2 and TRBJ2-7; D is perhaps TRBD1 or TRBD2 (5 bases each). Germline loops: CDR1 WSHSY, CDR2 SAAADI. The CDR3 covers 11 residues. CDR3 in amino acids: CASSDLSGPVF. In nucleotides, the CDR3 is TGCGCCAGCAGTGATTTGTCGGGACCTGTCTTC.

Worth noting for this clonotype: A far bigger clonotype differs at one base, so this is likely a read error. The chain has TRBV11-3 and TRBJ2-1; 9 positions agree with TRBD2. Per germline, CDR1 SGHNT and CDR2 YENEEA. The CDR3 spans 18 residues. The V gene end was trimmed by 5 bases and the J gene end by 0 bases; junction bases not matched to a gene: 11. CDR3 region: CASSLGTSRPASYNEQFF. CDR3 sequence (DNA): TGTGCCAGCAGCCTGGGGACTAGCAGACCGGCCTCCTACAATGAGCAGTTCTTC.

This clonotype was counted ten times or more. This chain joins TRBV24-1 and TRBJ2-7; TRBD2 might be the D (5 bases). Germline CDR1 is KGHDR and CDR2 is SFDVKD. Trimming stripped 4 bases from V and 2 bases from J, with 11 bases between. CDR3 length: 14 amino acids. The CDR3 spells CATSEPGIPYEQYF. In DNA form, the CDR3 reads TGTGCCACCAGTGAACCCGGGATTCCCTACGAGCAGTACTTC.

The sample holds many counts of this clonotype. The J gene is TRBJ2-2, the V gene TRBV7-6, with D possibly being TRBD1 (5 bases). CDR3 length equals 14 residues. Germline assignment: CDR1 SGHVS and CDR2 FNYEAQ. V dropped 0 bases and J dropped 4 bases, with 6 bases sitting between them. CDR3 coding DNA: TGTGCCAGCAGCTTAGCGCAGGGCACCGGGGAGCTGTTTTTT. This sequence encodes CASSLAQGTGELFF.

V usage is TRBV12-3 or TRBV12-4 and J usage is TRBJ1-6; weak D call: TRBD1 (5 bases). The V gene lost 6 bases and the J gene lost 5 bases, with 17 bases spanning the gap. CDR3 length: 16 residues. The chain's CDR3 is CASSPRERGDNSPLHF. Written as DNA, the CDR3 is TGTGCCAGCAGCCCCAGGGAAAGGGGAGATAATTCACCCCTCCACTTT.

This clonotype was observed at least ten times. V and J are TRBV7-9 and TRBJ2-1; D possibly corresponds to TRBD1 (6 bases). The germline CDR1 and CDR2 sequences are SEHNR and FQNEAQ (reference sequence). V was pared by 3 bases and J by 9 bases, with 15 bases between. The CDR3 length is 14 residues. CDR3 sequence: CASSLYRGRGEQFF. CDR3 DNA: TGTGCCAGCAGCTTGTACCGGGGCAGGGGTGAGCAGTTCTTC.

This clonotype has a handful of counts. A read error may explain this, as a much larger clone is one base away. V is TRBV20-1 and J is TRBJ2-2; 7 bases map to TRBD1. Germline-derived CDR1 and CDR2 are DFQATT and SNEGSKA (reference sequence). CDR3 length: 12 amino acids. The CDR3 DNA reads as TGCAGGGCCGCTAACAGGGGCCGGGAGCTGTTTTTT. Residues: CRAANRGRELFF.